The source of this TCR beta chain is a study of identical twins. Study-wide results and caveats: Sequences that were beta out-of-frame showed weaker excess twin sharing.

The ends were cut back, 3 bases at V and 6 bases at J, with 8 bases in the middle. Germline loops: CDR1 SEHNR, CDR2 FQNEAQ (reference sequence). The CDR3 has 13 amino acids. As to this clonotype: Its antigen is still unknown.

In TCRdb, the 5' RACE reads were re-called with MiXCR into one record per CDR3 protein. The sample has approximately 500,000 distinct CDR3 sequences, 20% to 25% seen once. This sample was also put to use in a study of T cells expressing NK-cell markers. That work contributes: The eight sequenced donors comprised seven who were HCMV-seropositive and one who was seronegative.

The TCR sequence derives from a woman younger than 30 in good health. Sequenced: CD4+ T cells sorted from blood. The chain couples TRBV7-9 to TRBJ2-2, with D perhaps matching TRBD2 (6 bases). The CDR3 DNA is TGTGCCAGCAGCTTCATAGCGGCCGGGGAGCTGTTTTTT. Protein sequence: CASSFIAAGELFF.